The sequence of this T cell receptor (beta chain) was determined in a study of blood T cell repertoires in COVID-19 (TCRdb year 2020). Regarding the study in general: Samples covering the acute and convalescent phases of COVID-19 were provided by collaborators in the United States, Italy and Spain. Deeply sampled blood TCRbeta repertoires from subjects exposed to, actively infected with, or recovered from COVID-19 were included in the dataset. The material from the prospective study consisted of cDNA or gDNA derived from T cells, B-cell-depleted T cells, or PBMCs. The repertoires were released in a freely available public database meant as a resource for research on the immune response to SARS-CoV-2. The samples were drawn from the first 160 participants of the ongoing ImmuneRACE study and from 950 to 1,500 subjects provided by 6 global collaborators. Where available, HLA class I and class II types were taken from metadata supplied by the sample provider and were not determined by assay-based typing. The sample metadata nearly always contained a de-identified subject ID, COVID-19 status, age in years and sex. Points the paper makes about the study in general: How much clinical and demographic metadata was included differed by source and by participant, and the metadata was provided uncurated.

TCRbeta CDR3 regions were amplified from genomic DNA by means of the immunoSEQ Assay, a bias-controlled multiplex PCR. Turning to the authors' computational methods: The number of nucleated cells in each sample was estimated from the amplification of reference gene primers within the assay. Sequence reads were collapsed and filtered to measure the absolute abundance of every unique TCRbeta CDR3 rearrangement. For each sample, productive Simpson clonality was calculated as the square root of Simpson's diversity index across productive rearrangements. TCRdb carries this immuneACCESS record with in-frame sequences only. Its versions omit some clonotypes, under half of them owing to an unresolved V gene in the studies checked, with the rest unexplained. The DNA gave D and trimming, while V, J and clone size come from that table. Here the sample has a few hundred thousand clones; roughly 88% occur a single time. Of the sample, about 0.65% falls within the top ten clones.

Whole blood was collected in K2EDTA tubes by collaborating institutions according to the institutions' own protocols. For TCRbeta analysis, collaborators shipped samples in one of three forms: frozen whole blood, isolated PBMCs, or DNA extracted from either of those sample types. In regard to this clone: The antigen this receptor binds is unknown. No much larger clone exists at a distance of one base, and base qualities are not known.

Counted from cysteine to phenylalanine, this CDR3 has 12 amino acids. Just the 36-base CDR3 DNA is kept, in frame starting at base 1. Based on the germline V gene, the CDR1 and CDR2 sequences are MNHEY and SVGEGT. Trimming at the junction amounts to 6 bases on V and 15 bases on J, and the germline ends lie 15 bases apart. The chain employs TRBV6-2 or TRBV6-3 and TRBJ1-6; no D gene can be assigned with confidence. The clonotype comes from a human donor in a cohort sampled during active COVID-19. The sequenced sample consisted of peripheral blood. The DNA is TGTGCCAGCAGCCCTATTGCGATGGTCCTCCACTTT. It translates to CASSPIAMVLHF.